This passage covers 9 T cell receptor beta chains from one sample sequenced in a study of beta chain features in type 1 diabetes. All of the isolated RNA was reverse transcribed, so expressed TCRB transcripts were sequenced. TCRdb's copy holds only in-frame clones and misses some; the assay was immunoSEQ multiplex PCR. The sample lists 240,000 or so clones, around 21% seen once, with about 0.027% in the top ten. Study-level results: Shorter TCRB CDR3s, moderately but significantly so, were found in Type 1 diabetes patients in all four CD4+ subsets.

Their recognized antigens are unknown. Sequencing was done on a sample of naive CD4+ T cells from blood. The receptor source for this set is a woman aged 40 to 50 with type 1 diabetes.

The chain has TRBV9 and TRBJ1-2, with 7 bases aligning to TRBD1. Trimming cost V 0 bases and J 9 bases; bases outside gene matches: 5. Germline CDR1 reads SGDLS; CDR2 reads YYNGEE. The CDR3 runs 13 residues. The CDR3 reads CASSVGQGVSYTF. In DNA, the CDR3 is TGTGCCAGCAGCGTAGGACAGGGAGTCAGCTACACCTTC.

This clone was seen a handful of times. The V and J genes are TRBV5-6 and TRBJ2-1; TRBD2 agrees at 8 bases. Per germline, CDR1 SGHDT and CDR2 YYEEEE. The CDR3 has 17 residues. V lost 1 base and J lost 7; bases outside the gene matches: 13. CDR3 DNA: TGTGCCAGCAGCTTGCGGGGGGGCGCCCCCCAAGGGAATGAGCAGTTCTTC. It is translated as CASSLRGGAPQGNEQFF.

This chain connects TRBV29-1 to TRBJ1-4; D unclear. Germline-derived CDR1 and CDR2 are SQVTM and ANQGSEA. This CDR3 contains 11 residues. The V gene lost 4 bases and the J gene lost 5 bases, with 5 bases spanning the gap. The CDR3, as DNA: TGCAGCGTTGGTCAAAATGAAAAACTGTTTTTT. The encoded protein is CSVGQNEKLFF.

A single count supports this clone. The genes are TRBV25-1 and TRBJ1-2; D is unresolved. V was cut by 3 bases and J by 0 bases, with 8 bases left in between. The germline V gene has CDR1 MGHDK and CDR2 SYGVNS. There are 14 residues in the CDR3. CDR3 DNA: TGTGCCAGCAGTGAGGTCCAGTCTAACTATGGCTACACCTTC. Protein: CASSEVQSNYGYTF.

The chain recombines TRBV19 with TRBJ2-6; D remains unclear. Trimming cost V 1 base and J 4 bases, with 8 bases left between them. Germline CDR1 reads LNHDA; CDR2 reads SQIVND (reference sequence). The CDR3 is made up of 15 amino acids. CDR3 bases: TGTGCCAGTAGTATAGGCGCCCCCGGGGCCAACGTCCTGACTTTC. Its protein is CASSIGAPGANVLTF.

There are a few counts of this clone. The identical CDR3 is also encoded by other nucleotide sequences in the sample. V gene TRBV7-9 combines with J gene TRBJ1-1; D gene unclear. This CDR3 is built from 13 residues. Germline CDR1 and CDR2: SEHNR and FQNEAQ (reference sequence). V was pared by 3 bases and J by 1 base, with 6 bases between. CDR3 coding DNA: TGTGCCAGCAGCTTGGCGGGGAACACTGAAGCTTTCTTT. Translation gives CASSLAGNTEAFF. The full variable domain, in which reference TRBV7-9 and TRBJ1-1 provide the parts outside the CDR3, is DTGVSQNPRHKITKRGQNVTFRCDPISEHNRLYWYRQTLGQGPEFLTYFQNEAQLEKSRLLSDRFSAERPKGSFSTLEIQRTEQGDSAMYLCASSLAGNTEAFFGQGTRLTVV.

This chain links TRBV7-2 with TRBJ1-2; perhaps TRBD1 as D (5 bases). CDR1 is SGHTA and CDR2 is FQGNSA in the germline V gene. The CDR3 spans 15 residues. Trimming cost V 8 bases and J 8 bases, with 24 bases left between them. CDR3 DNA sequence: TGTGCCAGCTCAAGGAGGCCGGGGGTTATATGGGGCTACACCTTC. This codes for CASSRRPGVIWGYTF.

This rearrangement joins TRBV15 to TRBJ2-3; no reliable D call. The CDR3 has 11 residues. Per the germline V gene, CDR1 is LNHNV and CDR2 is YYDKDF (reference sequence). V was shortened by 0 bases and J by 9 bases, with 4 bases between the two germline ends. DNA of the CDR3: TGTGCCACCAGCAGAGAACTCACGCAGTATTTT. Translation: CATSRELTQYF.

The sample holds a few counts of this clone. V and J are TRBV7-6 and TRBJ2-1, with 14 bases matching TRBD2. CDR1 and CDR2 from the germline V gene are SGHVS and FNYEAQ. CDR3 length: 17 amino acids. Trimming took 2 bases from V and 6 from J; bases not matched to a gene: 6. The CDR3 sequence: CASSLYPGLAGGNEQFF. The CDR3 nucleotides are TGTGCCAGCAGCTTATATCCCGGACTAGCGGGAGGCAATGAGCAGTTCTTC. The whole variable domain, remainder taken from reference TRBV7-6 and TRBJ2-1, is GAGVSQSPRYKVTKRGQDVALRCDPISGHVSLYWYRQALGQGPEFLTYFNYEAQQDKSGLPNDRFSAERPEGSISTLTIQRTEQRDSAMYRCASSLYPGLAGGNEQFFGPGTRLTVL.